The 11 T cell receptor beta chains given below trace back to one sample, sequenced in a study of glioma-infiltrating T cells. Amplification of TCR alpha and beta CDR3 regions from RNA used iRepertoire nested multiplex PCR. MiXCR was run by TCRdb on the multiplex PCR reads, yielding one entry per CDR3 protein. The sample has some 150,000 distinct CDR3 sequences; 39% are singletons. The sequenced sample consisted of glioma tissue, nonneoplastic brain tissue, or PBMCs (not recorded which). The receptors here all came from a human donor with low-grade glioma or glioblastoma, undergoing nonglioma brain surgery, or in good health (not recorded which).

This chain connects TRBV24-1 to TRBJ2-1; D ambiguous. CDR1 and CDR2 (germline): KGHDR, SFDVKD. The CDR3 totals 15 residues. V was trimmed by 3 bases and J by 1 base, leaving 9 bases between them. For the CDR3, the DNA is TGTGCCACCAGTGATCCCTCCAATTCCTACAATGAGCAGTTCTTC. Translated: CATSDPSNSYNEQFF.

This chain uses TRBV7-3 with TRBJ2-3; 8 bases fit TRBD1. This CDR3 has 15 amino acids. V shed 0 bases and J 6 bases; nucleotides not matched to a gene: 5. Germline-derived CDR1 and CDR2 are SGHTA and FQGTGA. The CDR3 loop reads CASSLTGGQVDTQYF. The DNA of the CDR3 is TGTGCCAGCAGCTTAACGGGGGGACAGGTGGATACGCAGTATTTT.

This clonotype appeared a few times. V gene TRBV28 combines with J gene TRBJ1-5; D perhaps matches TRBD1 (6 bases). Trimming pared 10 bases from V and 5 bases from J, leaving 12 bases between. Germline CDR1 reads MDHEN; CDR2 reads SYDVKM. The CDR3 runs 12 residues. The DNA for the CDR3 is TGTGCCACCCGGACAGAATATCAGCCCCAGCATTTT. This translates into CATRTEYQPQHF. Combining the CDR3 with reference TRBV28 and TRBJ1-5 gives the whole variable domain DVKVTQSSRYLVKRTGEKVFLECVQDMDHENMFWYRQDPGLGLRLIYFSYDVKMKEKGDIPEGYSVSREKKERFSLILESASTNQTSMYLCATRTEYQPQHFGDGTRLSIL.

Only a few counts were recorded for this clonotype. The gene calls are TRBV28 and TRBJ1-1; D remains unclear. This CDR3 has 15 amino acids. Germline CDR1 is MDHEN and CDR2 is SYDVKM. V gave up 2 bases and J gave up 6 bases, with 16 bases separating them. The chain's CDR3 is CASSLGIIPKAEAFF. The CDR3 DNA sequence: TGTGCCAGCAGTTTAGGTATCATACCCAAGGCTGAAGCTTTCTTT.

CDR3 in amino acids: CASSLGRGDTIYF. The CDR3 DNA is TGTGCCAGCAGCTTAGGCAGGGGGGACACCATATATTTT. V gene TRBV7-2 combines with J gene TRBJ1-3; 7 bases are shared with TRBD1. With 1 base clipped from V and 8 bases from J, the junction kept 2 bases outside the gene matches. Germline V gives CDR1 SGHTA, CDR2 FQGNSA. The CDR3 length is 13 residues. Looking up the rest from reference TRBV7-2 and TRBJ1-3 gives the full variable domain: GAGVSQSPSNKVTEKGKDVELRCDPISGHTALYWYRQSLGQGLEFLIYFQGNSAPDKSGLPSDRFSAERTGGSVSTLTIQRTQQEDSAVYLCASSLGRGDTIYFGEGSWLTVV.

The chain employs TRBV6-1 and TRBJ1-1, with unresolved D. Trimming removed 5 bases at V and 11 bases at J, with 24 bases between. Germline assignment: CDR1 MNHNS and CDR2 SASEGT. The length of the CDR3 is 15 residues. The CDR3 coding sequence is TGTGCCAGCAGTCCGTCTACCCCAGACCTTAGTAGGGCTTTCTTT. Translating it yields CASSPSTPDLSRAFF.

This clonotype occurred a few times. V and J are TRBV20-1 and TRBJ2-5; TRBD1 matches at 9 bases. Looked up from germline, CDR1 is DFQATT and CDR2 is SNEGSKA (reference sequence). The CDR3 runs to 15 residues. V lost 6 bases, J lost 3 bases, and 11 bases stayed unmatched. The CDR3 sequence is CSAEATGTGKETQYF. In nucleotides, the CDR3 is TGCAGTGCCGAAGCTACCGGGACAGGGAAAGAGACCCAGTACTTC.

The V call is TRBV4-1, the J call TRBJ1-2; TRBD1 might be the D (6 bases). The CDR3 is 16 amino acids. The germline V gene encodes CDR1 MGHRA and CDR2 YSYEKL. Between the trimmed V and J ends, which lost 0 bases and 6 bases, there was a span of 17 bases. The DNA for the CDR3 is TGCGCCAGCAGCCAAGACCTATCGCGGGGGGCTGATGGCTACACCTTC. Translation gives CASSQDLSRGADGYTF.

A few counts support this clonotype. For the CDR3, the DNA is TGTGCCAGCAGTTATAGCTCCCTACCATCTAGCTCCTACGAGCAGTACTTC. It specifies CASSYSSLPSSSYEQYF. The V and J genes are TRBV6-1 and TRBJ2-7, with no clear D. Germline loops: CDR1 MNHNS, CDR2 SASEGT. The CDR3 is 17 residues long. The V gene lost 5 bases and the J gene lost 0 bases, with 20 bases spanning the gap.

The rearrangement links TRBV28 to TRBJ2-3, with D maybe TRBD2 (6 bases). The J call is uncertain, as TRBJ2-5 better fits the DNA end. The germline gives CDR1 MDHEN, CDR2 SYDVKM. This CDR3 contains 14 residues. The CDR3 DNA follows: TGTGCCAGCAGTTTGGGACTTCCCCGCGGGACCCAGTACTTC. Translated, it gives CASSLGLPRGTQYF.

The CDR3 spells CASSSVTGADGYTF. The CDR3 region has the DNA TGTGCCAGCAGCTCTGTTACAGGGGCCGATGGCTACACCTTC. The chain has TRBV7-6 and TRBJ1-2; TRBD1 agrees at 7 bases. This CDR3 region has 14 residues. V dropped 4 bases and J dropped 6; count of bases not matched to a gene: 8. In germline, CDR1 is SGHVS, CDR2 FNYEAQ.